This T cell receptor beta chain was profiled in a study of neurological immune-mediated disorders. Via MiXCR, TCRdb re-called the 5' RACE reads, giving one row per CDR3 protein. The data show roughly 41,000 distinct CDR3 sequences, 11% seen once. The CDR3 length is 16 residues. Per the germline V gene, CDR1 is MDHEN and CDR2 is SYDVKM. V lost 2 bases, J lost 0 bases, and 8 bases lay in between. Time point: technical triplicate 1. This clonotype was counted at least ten times. The sequence was obtained from a man between 60 and 75 years old with HTLV-1-associated myelopathy (HAM/TSP). Material: PBMCs. This chain joins TRBV28 and TRBJ2-6, with D possibly TRBD1 on 6 matching bases. CDR3: CASSLRGNSGANVLTF. The CDR3 DNA reads as TGTGCCAGCAGTTTAAGGGGGAACTCTGGGGCCAACGTCCTGACTTTC.